The source of this T cell receptor beta chain is a study of OX40 agonist ivuxolimab in advanced cancers. TCRdb keeps only in-frame clones here, not all; method: immunoSEQ multiplex PCR. This table has tens of thousands of clones, around nine tenths appearing once. This CDR3 is built from 18 residues. The rearrangement uses TRBV21-1 and TRBJ2-5; no DNA check was done on the table's D call, TRBD1. TRBV21-1 is marked as a pseudogene. This receptor was identified in an adult with an advanced solid tumor such as melanoma, head and neck, liver or kidney cancer. The sequences come from CD4+ or CD8+ T cells sorted from blood, collected in a trial of the OX40 agonist ivuxolimab. This chain's CDR3 is CASSKSFRDRGYQETQYF. In DNA form, the CDR3 reads TGTGCCAGCAGCAAATCTTTCCGGGACAGGGGGTACCAAGAGACCCAGTACTTC.